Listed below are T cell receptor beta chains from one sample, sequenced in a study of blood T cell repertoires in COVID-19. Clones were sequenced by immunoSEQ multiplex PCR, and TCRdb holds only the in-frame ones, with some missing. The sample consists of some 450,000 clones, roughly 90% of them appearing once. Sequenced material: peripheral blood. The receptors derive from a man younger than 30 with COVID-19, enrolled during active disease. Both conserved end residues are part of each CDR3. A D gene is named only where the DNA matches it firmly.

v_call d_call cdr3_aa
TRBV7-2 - CASSSRQAGANVLTF
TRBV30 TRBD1 CAWSVGDSSSYEQYF
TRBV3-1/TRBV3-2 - CASSHLDNEQFF
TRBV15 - CATSTSFSYNEQFF
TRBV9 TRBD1 CASRTGSPGQPQHF
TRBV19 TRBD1 CASSKGRTGPTYEQYF
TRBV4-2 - CASSAGLILNTGELFF
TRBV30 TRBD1 CAWSSGTANSPLHF
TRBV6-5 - CASSYSQGPPSQPQHF
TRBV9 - CASSVGWPYNEQFF
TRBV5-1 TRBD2 CASSELTSGVPDTQYF
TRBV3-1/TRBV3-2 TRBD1 CASSRRTGAMNTEAFF
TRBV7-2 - CASSLLVNEQFF
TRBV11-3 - CASSLGGGAFTEAFF
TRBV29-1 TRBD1 CSVDQPGGAGNTIYF
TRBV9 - CASSVGVLAGDTQYF
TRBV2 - CASKGALPGANEKLFF
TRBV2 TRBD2 CASILAGGGWGTDTQYF
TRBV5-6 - CASSIRQTGELFF
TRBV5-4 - CASSLAGRGNTGELFF
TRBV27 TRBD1 CASSLRDRGYNEQFF
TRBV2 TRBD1 CASGTGSTGELFF
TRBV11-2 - CASSLGRVQETQYF
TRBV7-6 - CASRSGGEPEAFF
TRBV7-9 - CASSDYREPYTDTQYF
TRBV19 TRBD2 CASSIQSGSGSEQYF
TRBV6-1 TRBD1 CASSDRTGWTDTQYF
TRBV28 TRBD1 CASMDRGQEKLFF
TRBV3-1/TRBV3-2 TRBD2 CASSPRTSGYNEQFF
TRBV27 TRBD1 CASSKDRVSNQPQHF
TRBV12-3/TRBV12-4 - CASSLMAAYEQYF
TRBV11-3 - CASSPGAAQETQYF
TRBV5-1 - CASSLSSGNTEAFF
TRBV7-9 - CASSLVGGSSSYEQYF
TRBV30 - CAWSVRRGSLPLHF
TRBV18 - CASSQGLLGGYEQYF
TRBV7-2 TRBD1 CASRQGRLTEAFF
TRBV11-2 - CASRRGRTNEKLFF
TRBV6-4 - CASIILYRVDTGELFF
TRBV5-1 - CASSFYTGFEQYF
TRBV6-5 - CASSSRGDQPQHF
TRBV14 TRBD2 CASSPQRGLTQETQYF
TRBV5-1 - CASSSPETTYEQYF
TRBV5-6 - CASSLVSRQETQYF
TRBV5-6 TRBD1 CASRTRQGGYYGYTF
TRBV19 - CASMMGGTEAFF
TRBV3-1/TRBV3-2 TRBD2 CASSQLGLTNNEQFF
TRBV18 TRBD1 CASSYPGQVPLNEQYF
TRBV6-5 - CASSYSKRGSPLHF
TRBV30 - CAWSVGAPYEQYF
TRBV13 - CASSFEDRSYEQYF
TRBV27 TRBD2 CASSGLAGGPTDTQYF
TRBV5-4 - CASSLQGGEGYTF